This note documents a single TCR beta chain sequence. Its specificity is not known. The entry originates in a study of beta chain features in type 1 diabetes. Study-level findings and limits: Significant though moderate, a shortening of TCRB CDR3s appeared in all four CD4+ subsets of Type 1 diabetes patients.

The whole isolated RNA underwent reverse transcription, so sequencing captured expressed TCRB transcripts. Reads averaged roughly 970,000 for stem cell-like memory T cell samples. Only in-frame clones appear in the TCRdb table, and some are missing; sequencing was by immunoSEQ multiplex PCR. The sample shows tens of thousands of clones, about 52% of them seen only once. This CDR3 region has 16 residues. The germline V and J ends were trimmed by 0 bases and 5 bases, with 13 bases remaining between them. The sequence derives from a man younger than 45 with type 1 diabetes. The sequenced sample consisted of stem cell memory CD4+ T cells from blood. The chain carries TRBV23-1 and TRBJ1-4; D is unresolved. TRBV23-1 is annotated as an ORF whose role is uncertain. CDR3 amino acids: CASSQSNRVLNEKLFF. The DNA of the CDR3 is TGCGCCAGCAGTCAATCAAACCGGGTCCTCAATGAAAAACTGTTTTTT.